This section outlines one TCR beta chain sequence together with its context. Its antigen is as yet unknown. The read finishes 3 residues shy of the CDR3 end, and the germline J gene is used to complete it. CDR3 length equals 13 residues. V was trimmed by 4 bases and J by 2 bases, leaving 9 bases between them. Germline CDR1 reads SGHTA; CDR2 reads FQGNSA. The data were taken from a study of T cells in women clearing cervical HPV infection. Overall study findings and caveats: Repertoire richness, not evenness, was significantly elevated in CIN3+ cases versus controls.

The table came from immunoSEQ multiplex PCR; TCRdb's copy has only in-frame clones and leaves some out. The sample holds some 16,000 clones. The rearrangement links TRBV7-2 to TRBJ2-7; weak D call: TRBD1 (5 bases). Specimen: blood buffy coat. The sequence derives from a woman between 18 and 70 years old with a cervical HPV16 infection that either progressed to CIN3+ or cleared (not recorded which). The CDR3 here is CASSSPGTYEQYF. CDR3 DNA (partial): TGTGCCAGCAGCTCCCCAGGGACCTACGAG.